The clone carrying this T cell receptor (beta chain) showed up just a few times. The antigen is undetermined. This sample is part of a study of cytomegalovirus exposure and HLA in healthy donors. The study, taken as a whole, reports: An analysis that was carried out later associated 16,951 TCR beta sequences with HLA alleles at 0.05 false discovery rate.

The PCR made use of 60 Vbeta and 13 Jbeta primers. Data came from immunoSEQ multiplex PCR; TCRdb stores just in-frame clones and leaves some out. Of some 80,000 clones listed, over 65% are singletons. The CDR3 runs to 11 residues. Per the germline V gene, CDR1 is GTSNPN and CDR2 is SVGIG (reference sequence). Sequenced input: PBMCs. The source is a man aged 45-65 years in good health and CMV-seronegative. The chain is built from TRBV30 and TRBJ1-1; D might be TRBD1 (5 bases). CDR3 in amino acids: CARRRGTEAFF. The CDR3 DNA reads TGTGCTCGGAGGCGGGGGACTGAAGCTTTCTTT.